The clone carrying this T cell receptor (beta chain) was seen at least ten times. Its antigen is unidentified. The sample is drawn from a study of T cell repertoires in cytomegalovirus infection. The V and J ends lost 2 bases and 0 bases respectively, with 23 bases between them. The CDR3 extends over 21 amino acids. Germline CDR1 reads SGHVS; CDR2 reads FQNEAQ. Study results and caveats: Ex vivo responses were dominated by HLA-C-restricted CMV-specific TCR beta clonotypes.

TCRdb called the reads again in MiXCR, with one record for every CDR3 protein. This sample yields a few hundred thousand distinct CDR3 sequences, of which roughly 34% are seen a single time; about 14% belongs to the top ten. The rearrangement uses TRBV7-8 and TRBJ2-6, with a possible D match to TRBD1 (6 bases). This sample comprised cultured PBMCs, obtained from culture after CMV antigen stimulation. The receptor was isolated from a human donor in good health (CMV status not recorded). Some clones in this sample may be carry-over from other donors' samples. The CDR3 DNA follows: TGTGCCAGCAGCTTATGGTCCCTCCGGGACAACGGGCTCTCTGGGGCCAACGTCCTGACTTTC. Its translation is CASSLWSLRDNGLSGANVLTF.